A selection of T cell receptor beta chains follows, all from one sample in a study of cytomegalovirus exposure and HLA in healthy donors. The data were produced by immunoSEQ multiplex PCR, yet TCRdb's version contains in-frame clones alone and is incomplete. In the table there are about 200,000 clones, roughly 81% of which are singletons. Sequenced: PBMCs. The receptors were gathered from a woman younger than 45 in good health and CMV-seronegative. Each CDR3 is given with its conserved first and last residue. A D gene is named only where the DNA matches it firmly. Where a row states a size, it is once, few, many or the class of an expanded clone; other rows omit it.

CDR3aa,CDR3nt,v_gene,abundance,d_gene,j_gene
CASSDPRDPPDTQYF,TGTGCCAGCAGTGACCCCCGGGATCCCCCAGATACGCAGTATTTT,TRBV28,NA,NA,TRBJ2-3
CASSFSGQSSYEQYF,TGTGCCAGCAGCTTTAGCGGGCAAAGCTCCTACGAGCAGTACTTC,TRBV5-5,NA,TRBD2,TRBJ2-7
CASSYDRRLFF,TGTGCCAGCAGTTATGACAGGCGGCTGTTTTTT,TRBV2,NA,NA,TRBJ2-2
CASSDYRGSGNTIYF,TGTGCCAGCAGCGATTACAGGGGATCTGGAAACACCATATATTTT,TRBV7-2,NA,TRBD1,TRBJ1-3
CASSVAGGNSYNEQFF,TGTGCCAGCAGCGTAGCGGGGGGGAACTCCTACAATGAGCAGTTCTTC,TRBV11-2,NA,TRBD2,TRBJ2-1
CASSPAGGPQPQHF,TGTGCCAGCAGTCCCGCGGGGGGGCCTCAGCCCCAGCATTTT,TRBV6-5,NA,NA,TRBJ1-5
CASSPRGGLNTEAFF,TGTGCCAGCAGCCCCCGGGGGGGTTTGAACACTGAAGCTTTCTTT,TRBV13,NA,NA,TRBJ1-1
CASSQVGASYNEQFF,TGCGCCAGCAGCCAAGTGGGGGCTTCTTACAATGAGCAGTTCTTC,TRBV4-1,NA,NA,TRBJ2-1
CASTDDPSSPYEQYF,TGCGCCAGCACTGATGACCCTTCTAGCCCCTACGAGCAGTACTTC,TRBV5-1,NA,NA,TRBJ2-7
CASSPRTDPTDTQYF,TGTGCCAGCAGCCCCAGGACAGATCCCACAGATACGCAGTATTTT,TRBV2,NA,NA,TRBJ2-3
CASSQETGLVRETQYF,TGCGCCAGCAGCCAAGAAACGGGACTAGTCCGTGAGACCCAGTACTTC,TRBV4-1,NA,TRBD2,TRBJ2-5
CASSFGQGYEKLFF,TGCGCCAGCAGCTTTGGACAGGGGTACGAAAAACTGTTTTTT,TRBV5-1,NA,TRBD1,TRBJ1-4
CASRKTTADTQYF,TGTGCCAGCAGAAAGACTACGGCAGATACGCAGTATTTT,TRBV27,few,NA,TRBJ2-3
CASSLRPGLGETQYF,TGTGCCAGCAGCCTACGTCCGGGGTTGGGGGAGACCCAGTACTTC,TRBV27,NA,NA,TRBJ2-5
CASSLRGSSGANVLTF,TGTGCCAGCAGTTTAAGGGGGAGCTCTGGGGCCAACGTCCTGACTTTC,TRBV27,NA,NA,TRBJ2-6
CASSIDRGPNQPQHF,TGTGCCAGTAGTATCGACAGGGGCCCGAATCAGCCCCAGCATTTT,TRBV19,NA,TRBD1,TRBJ1-5
CASSQEGGGWGSGANVLTF,TGTGCCAGCAGCCAGGAAGGAGGGGGCTGGGGTTCTGGGGCCAACGTCCTGACTTTC,TRBV4-2,NA,NA,TRBJ2-6
CASSPTAGSTDTQYF,TGTGCCAGCTCACCAACAGCGGGAAGCACAGATACGCAGTATTTT,TRBV18,NA,TRBD2,TRBJ2-3
CASSSLLAGGPTDTQYF,TGTGCCAGCAGCTCCCTCTTAGCGGGGGGGCCCACAGATACGCAGTATTTT,TRBV13,NA,TRBD2,TRBJ2-3
CASSEASGGDGANVLTF,TGTGCCAGCAGTGAAGCCTCCGGGGGGGATGGGGCCAACGTCCTGACTTTC,TRBV6-1,NA,TRBD2,TRBJ2-6
CASSLNSGRNQPQHF,TGTGCCAGCAGCTTAAACTCGGGTCGCAATCAGCCCCAGCATTTT,TRBV7-9,few,NA,TRBJ1-5
CASSSGGTSSYEQYF,TGTGCCAGCAGCTCCGGCGGGACGAGCTCCTACGAGCAGTACTTC,TRBV28,NA,NA,TRBJ2-7
CARETEGDNEQFF,TGTGCCCGGGAAACGGAGGGAGACAATGAGCAGTTCTTC,TRBV30,few,NA,TRBJ2-1
CASSSTSGNNEQFF,TGTGCCAGCAGCTCAACTAGCGGGAACAATGAGCAGTTCTTC,TRBV11-2,NA,TRBD2,TRBJ2-1
CASSVNRVAKNIQYF,TGTGCCAGCAGCGTCAACAGGGTAGCCAAAAACATTCAGTACTTC,TRBV7-2,few,NA,TRBJ2-4